This paragraph covers one TCR beta chain sequence. The TCR beta repertoire was assessed by survey-level immunoSEQ sequencing. Using immunoSEQ multiplex PCR, the repertoire was profiled, and TCRdb retains in-frame clones only, with some absent. The sample yields some 68,000 clones, about 93% seen once. The CDR3 is 13 amino acids. V lost 0 bases and J 7 bases, leaving 8 bases between the germline ends. Germline CDR1 SGHTA, CDR2 FQGNSA. The chain combines TRBV7-2 with TRBJ2-3; no definite D call. The clonotype was recovered from a man aged 40-55 years with rheumatoid arthritis. Sequenced input: PBMCs. CDR3 loop: CASSLARSNTQYF. The DNA for the CDR3 is TGTGCCAGCAGCTTAGCGCGGTCGAATACGCAGTATTTT.